This T cell receptor beta chain was identified in a study of blood T cell repertoires in COVID-19. Across the study: Collection of acute and convalescent COVID-19 samples took place in the United States, Italy and Spain. Nucleic acid was either cDNA or gDNA, and it came from T cells, B-cell-depleted T cells, or PBMCs.

Participants spanned ages 18 to 89 years and resided in about 24 US areas. Participant-given clinical history determined each cohort assignment. Produced via immunoSEQ multiplex PCR; TCRdb's table is partial and in-frame only. The sample yields 350,000 or so clones, more than 90% seen once. This clone was observed a single time. Trimming left V 3 bases short and J 2 bases short, with 16 bases between. The germline V gene has CDR1 SGHKS and CDR2 YYEKEE (reference sequence). This CDR3 has 16 residues. This chain uses TRBV5-5 with TRBJ2-3; maybe TRBD1 (5 bases). Sequenced: PBMCs or T cells enriched from blood (not recorded which). The sequence was obtained from a woman in her thirties who had recovered from COVID-19. The CDR3 reads CASSWGRAVITDTQYF. In nucleotides, the CDR3 is TGTGCCAGCAGCTGGGGCAGGGCAGTTATCACAGATACGCAGTATTTT.